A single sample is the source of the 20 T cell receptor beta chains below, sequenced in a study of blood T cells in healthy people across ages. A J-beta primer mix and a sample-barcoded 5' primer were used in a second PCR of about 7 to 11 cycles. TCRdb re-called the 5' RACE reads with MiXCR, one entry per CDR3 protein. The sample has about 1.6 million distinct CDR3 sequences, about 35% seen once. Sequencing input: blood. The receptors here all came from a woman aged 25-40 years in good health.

CDR3 residues: CASSQDTGTYEAYEQYF. Here the CDR3 DNA reads TGCGCCAGCAGCCAAGATACAGGGACCTATGAAGCTTACGAGCAGTACTTC. This chain links TRBV4-1 with TRBJ2-7, with D perhaps TRBD1 (6 bases). V shed 0 bases and J shed 4 bases, with 19 bases lying between them. Germline V gene lookup returns CDR1 MGHRA and CDR2 YSYEKL. CDR3 size: 17 residues.

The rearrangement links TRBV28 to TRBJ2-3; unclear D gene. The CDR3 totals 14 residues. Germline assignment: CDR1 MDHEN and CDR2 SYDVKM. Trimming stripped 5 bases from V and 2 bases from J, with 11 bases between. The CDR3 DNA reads TGTGCCAGCAGTATATTACAGACCACAGATACGCAGTATTTT. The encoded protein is CASSILQTTDTQYF.

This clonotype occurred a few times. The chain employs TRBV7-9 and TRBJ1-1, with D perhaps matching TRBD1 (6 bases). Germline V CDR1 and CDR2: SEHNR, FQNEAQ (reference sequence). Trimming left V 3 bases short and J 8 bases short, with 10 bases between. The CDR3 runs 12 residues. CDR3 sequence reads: CASSFAGVEAFF. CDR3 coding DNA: TGTGCCAGCAGCTTCGCAGGGGTCGAAGCTTTCTTT.

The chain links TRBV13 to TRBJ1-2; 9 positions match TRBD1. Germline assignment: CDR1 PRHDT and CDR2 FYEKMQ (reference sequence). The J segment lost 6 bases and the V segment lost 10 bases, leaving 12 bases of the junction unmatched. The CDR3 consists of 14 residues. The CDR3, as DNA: TGTGCCATCCCCCGAGGGGACAGGGTACATGGCTACACCTTC. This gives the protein CAIPRGDRVHGYTF.

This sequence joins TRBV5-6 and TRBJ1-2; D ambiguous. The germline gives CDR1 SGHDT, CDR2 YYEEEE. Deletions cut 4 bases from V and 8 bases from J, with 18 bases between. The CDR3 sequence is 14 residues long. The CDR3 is CASSTQVGLGGYTF. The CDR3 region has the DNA TGTGCCAGCAGCACCCAGGTTGGCCTGGGGGGCTACACCTTC.

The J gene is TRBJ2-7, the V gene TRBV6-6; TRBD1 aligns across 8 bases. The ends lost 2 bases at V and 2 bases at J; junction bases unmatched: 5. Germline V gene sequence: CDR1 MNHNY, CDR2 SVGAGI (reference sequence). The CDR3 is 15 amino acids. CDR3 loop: CASSYRQGSTYEQYF. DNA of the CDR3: TGTGCCAGCAGTTACCGACAGGGGTCGACCTACGAGCAGTACTTC.

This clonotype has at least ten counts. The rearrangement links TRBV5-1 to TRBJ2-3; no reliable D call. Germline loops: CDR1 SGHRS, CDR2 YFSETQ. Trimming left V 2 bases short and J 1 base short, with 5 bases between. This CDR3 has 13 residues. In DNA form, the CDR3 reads TGCGCCAGCAGCTTCACGGGCACAGATACGCAGTATTTT. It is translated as CASSFTGTDTQYF.

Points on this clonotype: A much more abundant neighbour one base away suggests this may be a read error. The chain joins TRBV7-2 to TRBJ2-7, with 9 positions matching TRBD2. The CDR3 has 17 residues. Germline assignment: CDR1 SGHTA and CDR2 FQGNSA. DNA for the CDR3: TGTGCCAGCAACTTAGTCGGCGGGGGGGCTCAACCTTACGAGCAGTACTTC. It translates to CASNLVGGGAQPYEQYF.

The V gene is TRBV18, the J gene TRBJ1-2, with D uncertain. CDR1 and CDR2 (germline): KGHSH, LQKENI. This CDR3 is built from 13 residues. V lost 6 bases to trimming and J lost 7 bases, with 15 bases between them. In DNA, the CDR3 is TGTGCCAGCTCCTCCACAGCTCTCTCTGGCTACACCTTC. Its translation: CASSSTALSGYTF.

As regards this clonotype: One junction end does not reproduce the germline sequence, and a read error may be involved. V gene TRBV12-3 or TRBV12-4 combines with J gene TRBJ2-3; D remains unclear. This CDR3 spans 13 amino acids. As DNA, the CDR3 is TGTGCCAGCAGTTTAGTGGAAGCAGATGCGCAGTATTTT. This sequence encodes CASSLVEADAQYF.

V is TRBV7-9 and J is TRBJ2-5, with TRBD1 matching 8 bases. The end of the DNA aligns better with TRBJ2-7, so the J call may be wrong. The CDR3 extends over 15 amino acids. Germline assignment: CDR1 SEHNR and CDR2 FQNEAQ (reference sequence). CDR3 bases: TGTGCCAGCAGCGATCTTGGGCAGGGGGCGGGCGAGCAGTACTTC. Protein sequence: CASSDLGQGAGEQYF.

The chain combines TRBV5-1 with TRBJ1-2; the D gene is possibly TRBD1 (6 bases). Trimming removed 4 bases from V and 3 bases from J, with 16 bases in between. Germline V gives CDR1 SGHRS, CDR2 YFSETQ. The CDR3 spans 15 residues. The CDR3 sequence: CASSPEGDRYYGYTF. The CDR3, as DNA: TGCGCCAGCAGCCCGGAGGGGGACCGTTACTATGGCTACACCTTC.

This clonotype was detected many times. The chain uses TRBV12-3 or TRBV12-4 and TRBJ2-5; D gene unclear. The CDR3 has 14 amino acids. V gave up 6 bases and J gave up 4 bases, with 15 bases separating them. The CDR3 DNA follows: TGTGCCAGCAGCATGATGGGTAGAGGAGAGACCCAGTACTTC. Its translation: CASSMMGRGETQYF.

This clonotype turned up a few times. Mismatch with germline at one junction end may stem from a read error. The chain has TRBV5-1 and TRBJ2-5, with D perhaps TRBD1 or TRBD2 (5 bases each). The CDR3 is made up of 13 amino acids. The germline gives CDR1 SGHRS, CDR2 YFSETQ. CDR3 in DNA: TGTGCCAGCAGTTCTGGGGACCGAGAGACCCAGTACTTC. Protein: CASSSGDRETQYF.

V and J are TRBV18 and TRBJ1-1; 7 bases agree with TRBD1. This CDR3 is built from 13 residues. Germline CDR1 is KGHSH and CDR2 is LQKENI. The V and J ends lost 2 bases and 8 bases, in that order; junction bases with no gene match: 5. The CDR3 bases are TGTGCCAGCTCACCAACATCAGGGGGGGAAGCTTTCTTT. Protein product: CASSPTSGGEAFF.

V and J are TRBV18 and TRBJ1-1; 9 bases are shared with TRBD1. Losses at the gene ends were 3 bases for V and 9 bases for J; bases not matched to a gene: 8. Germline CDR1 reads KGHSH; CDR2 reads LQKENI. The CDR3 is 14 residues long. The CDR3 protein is CASSPGGTGHQAFF. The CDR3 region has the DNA TGTGCCAGCTCACCCGGAGGGACAGGGCATCAAGCTTTCTTT.

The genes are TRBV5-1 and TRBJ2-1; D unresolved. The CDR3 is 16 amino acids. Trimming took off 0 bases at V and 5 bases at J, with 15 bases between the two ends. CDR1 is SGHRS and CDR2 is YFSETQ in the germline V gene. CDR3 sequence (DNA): TGCGCCAGCAGCTTGGGCCATCTAGTGGAAGACAATGAGCAGTTCTTC. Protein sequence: CASSLGHLVEDNEQFF.

The CDR3 region is CASSPRVGTGVAEQYF. The CDR3 nucleotides read TGTGCCAGCAGCCCCAGGGTAGGGACAGGGGTAGCCGAGCAGTACTTC. The gene calls are TRBV21-1 and TRBJ2-7; TRBD1 is the table's D call and was not checked against the DNA. TRBV21-1 is recorded as a pseudogene. This CDR3 region has 16 residues.

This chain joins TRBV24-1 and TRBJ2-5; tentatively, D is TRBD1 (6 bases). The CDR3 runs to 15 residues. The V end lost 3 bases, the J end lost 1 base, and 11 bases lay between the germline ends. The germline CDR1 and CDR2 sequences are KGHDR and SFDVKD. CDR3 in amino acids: CATSDPGTTQETQYF. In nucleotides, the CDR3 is TGTGCCACCAGTGATCCCGGGACAACCCAAGAGACCCAGTACTTC.

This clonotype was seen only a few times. CDR3 in amino acids: CSARVHLTNEKLFF. In DNA, the CDR3 is TGCAGTGCTAGAGTTCACCTAACTAATGAAAAACTGTTTTTT. This chain connects TRBV20-1 to TRBJ1-4; no firm D call. V lost 1 base, J lost 1 base, and 7 bases lay in between. Germline V lookup: CDR1 DFQATT, CDR2 SNEGSKA (reference sequence). The CDR3 spans 14 residues.